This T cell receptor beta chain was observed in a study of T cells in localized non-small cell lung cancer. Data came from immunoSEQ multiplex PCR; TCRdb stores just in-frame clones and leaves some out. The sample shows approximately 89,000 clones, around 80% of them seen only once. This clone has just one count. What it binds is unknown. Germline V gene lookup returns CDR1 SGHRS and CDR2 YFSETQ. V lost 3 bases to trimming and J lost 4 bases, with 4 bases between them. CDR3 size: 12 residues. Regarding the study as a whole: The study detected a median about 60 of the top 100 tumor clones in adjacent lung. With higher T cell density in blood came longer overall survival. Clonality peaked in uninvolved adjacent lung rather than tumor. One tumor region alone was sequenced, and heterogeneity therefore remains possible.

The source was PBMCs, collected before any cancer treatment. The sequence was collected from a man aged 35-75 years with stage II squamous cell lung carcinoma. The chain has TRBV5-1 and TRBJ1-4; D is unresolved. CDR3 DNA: TGCGCCAGCAGCTCCGGTAATGAAAAACTGTTTTTT. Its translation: CASSSGNEKLFF.